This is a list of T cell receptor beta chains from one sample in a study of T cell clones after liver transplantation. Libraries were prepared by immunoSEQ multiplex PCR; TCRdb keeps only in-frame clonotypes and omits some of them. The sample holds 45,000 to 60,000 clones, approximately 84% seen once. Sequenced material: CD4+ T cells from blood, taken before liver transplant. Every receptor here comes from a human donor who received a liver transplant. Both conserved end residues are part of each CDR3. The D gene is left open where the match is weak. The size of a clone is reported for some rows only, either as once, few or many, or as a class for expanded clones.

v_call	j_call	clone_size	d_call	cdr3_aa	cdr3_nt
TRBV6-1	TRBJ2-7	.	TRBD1	CASSDASQSGQGSYEQYF	TGTGCCAGCAGTGACGCATCCCAATCGGGACAGGGATCCTACGAGCAGTACTTC
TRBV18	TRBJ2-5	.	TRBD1	CASSPPEGARQETQYF	TGTGCCAGCTCACCACCCGAGGGGGCCCGCCAAGAGACCCAGTACTTC
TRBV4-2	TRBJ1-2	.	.	CASSQGSGDGYTF	TGTGCCAGCAGCCAAGGATCTGGGGACGGCTACACCTTC
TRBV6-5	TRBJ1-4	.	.	CASSYSAGRGEKLFF	TGTGCCAGCAGTTACTCAGCAGGGCGGGGAGAAAAACTGTTTTTT
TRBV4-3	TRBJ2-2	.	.	CASSPGSTGELFF	TGCGCCAGCAGCCCGGGGAGCACCGGGGAGCTGTTTTTT
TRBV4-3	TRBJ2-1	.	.	CASSQAGREPQEQFF	TGCGCCAGCAGCCAAGCCGGCCGGGAGCCACAGGAGCAGTTCTTC
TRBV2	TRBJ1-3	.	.	CASKGEGGNTIYF	TGTGCCAGCAAGGGGGAAGGGGGAAACACCATATATTTT
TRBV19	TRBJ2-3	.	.	CASSIGGSTDTQYF	TGTGCCAGTAGTATAGGGGGGAGCACAGATACGCAGTATTTT
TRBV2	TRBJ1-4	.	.	CASGGISEKLFF	TGTGCCAGCGGGGGGATTTCCGAAAAACTGTTTTTT
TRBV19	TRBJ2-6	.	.	CASSIAFGGSGANVLTF	TGTGCCAGTAGTATAGCCTTCGGCGGCTCTGGGGCCAACGTCCTGACTTTC
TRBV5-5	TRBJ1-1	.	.	CASSLRVGAEYRGAFF	TGTGCCAGCAGCTTGAGGGTAGGGGCGGAGTACCGAGGAGCTTTCTTT
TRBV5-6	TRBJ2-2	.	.	CASSWQGPNTGELFF	TGTGCCAGCAGCTGGCAGGGCCCGAACACCGGGGAGCTGTTTTTT
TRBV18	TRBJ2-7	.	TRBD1	CASRGQGASYEQYF	TGTGCCAGTCGCGGACAGGGGGCTAGCTACGAGCAGTACTTC
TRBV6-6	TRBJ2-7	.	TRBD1	CASSYSSGQGYEQYF	TGTGCCAGCAGTTACTCGTCGGGACAGGGGTACGAGCAGTACTTC
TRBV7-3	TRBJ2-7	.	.	CASSLRDQSEQYF	TGTGCCAGCAGCCTGAGGGATCAGTCCGAGCAGTACTTC
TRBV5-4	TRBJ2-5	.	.	CASSLSQGQPVETQYF	TGTGCCAGCAGCTTGTCCCAAGGACAACCGGTGGAGACCCAGTACTTC
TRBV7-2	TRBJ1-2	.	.	CASSLQTGSNYGYTF	TGTGCCAGCAGCTTACAGACGGGGTCTAACTATGGCTACACCTTC
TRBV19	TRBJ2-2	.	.	CASSPRTVNTGELFF	TGTGCCAGTAGTCCACGGACAGTGAACACCGGGGAGCTGTTTTTT
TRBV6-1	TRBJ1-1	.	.	CASEGGRGNTEAFF	TGTGCCAGCGAAGGGGGAAGGGGGAACACTGAAGCTTTCTTT
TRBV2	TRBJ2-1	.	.	CASSDGVGGRIF	TGTGCCAGCAGTGACGGGGTCGGGGGAAGGATCTTC
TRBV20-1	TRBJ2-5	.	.	CSASGRETQYF	TGCAGTGCTAGCGGGAGAGAGACCCAGTACTTC
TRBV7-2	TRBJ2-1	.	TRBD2	CASSYSGEQFF	TGTGCCAGCAGTTATAGCGGGGAGCAGTTCTTC
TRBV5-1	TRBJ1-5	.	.	CASSLWGGGSQPQHF	TGCGCCAGCAGCTTGTGGGGCGGGGGCTCACAGCCCCAGCATTTT
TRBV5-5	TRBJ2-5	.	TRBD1	CASSFTGGLETQYF	TGTGCCAGCAGCTTTACAGGGGGCTTGGAGACCCAGTACTTC
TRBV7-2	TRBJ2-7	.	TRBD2	CASSLNSGGGAGASYEQYF	TGTGCCAGCAGCCTAAATAGCGGGGGCGGGGCGGGGGCCTCCTACGAGCAGTACTTC
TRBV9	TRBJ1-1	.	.	CASSVSGSKNTEAFF	TGTGCCAGCAGCGTAAGTGGATCTAAGAACACTGAAGCTTTCTTT
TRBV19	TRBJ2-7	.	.	CASSSWGANRGQYF	TGTGCCAGTAGTAGCTGGGGGGCGAATCGGGGGCAGTACTTC
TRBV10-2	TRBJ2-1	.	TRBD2	CASSQGLAPINEQFF	TGCGCCAGCAGTCAAGGACTAGCGCCTATCAATGAGCAGTTCTTC
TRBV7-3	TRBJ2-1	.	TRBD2	CASSLAGTHNEQFF	TGTGCCAGCAGCCTAGCGGGTACGCACAATGAGCAGTTCTTC
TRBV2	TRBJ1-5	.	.	CASSEEGPYQPQHF	TGTGCCAGCAGTGAGGAGGGTCCTTATCAGCCCCAGCATTTT
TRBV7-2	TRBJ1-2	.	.	CASSLAGNYGYTF	TGTGCCAGCAGCTTGGCGGGTAACTATGGCTACACCTTC
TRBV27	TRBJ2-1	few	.	CASSSRSSRDEQFF	TGTGCCAGCAGTTCCCGGTCGAGTCGGGATGAGCAGTTCTTC
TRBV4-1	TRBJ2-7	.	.	CASSQVRALEQYF	TGCGCCAGCAGCCAAGTGCGGGCCTTAGAGCAGTACTTC
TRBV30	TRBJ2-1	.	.	CAWSDGSGDYNEQFF	TGTGCCTGGAGTGATGGAAGCGGAGATTACAATGAGCAGTTCTTC
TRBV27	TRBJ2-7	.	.	CASSLRGGPYEQYF	TGTGCCAGCAGTTTAAGGGGGGGCCCCTACGAGCAGTACTTC
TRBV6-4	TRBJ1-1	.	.	CASSDSSRGTEAFF	TGTGCCAGCAGTGACTCTTCGCGGGGCACTGAAGCTTTCTTT
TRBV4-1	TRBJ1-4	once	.	CASSPTPGRLEKLFF	TGCGCCAGCAGCCCAACTCCGGGACGACTTGAAAAACTGTTTTTT
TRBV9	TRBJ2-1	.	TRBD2	CASSAEGLAGFNEQFF	TGTGCCAGCAGCGCAGAAGGACTAGCGGGATTCAATGAGCAGTTCTTC
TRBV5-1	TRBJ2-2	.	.	CASTMDPRGTGELFF	TGCGCCAGCACCATGGATCCTCGGGGCACCGGGGAGCTGTTTTTT
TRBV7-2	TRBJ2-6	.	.	CASSLRVGANVLTF	TGTGCCAGCAGCTTACGAGTTGGGGCCAACGTCCTGACTTTC
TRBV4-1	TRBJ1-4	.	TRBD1	CASSRHPGQTNEKLFF	TGCGCCAGCAGCCGCCACCCGGGACAGACGAATGAAAAACTGTTTTTT
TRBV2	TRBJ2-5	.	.	CASSRTASTATQYF	TGTGCCAGCAGTAGGACAGCATCGACCGCGACCCAGTACTTC
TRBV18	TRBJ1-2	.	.	CASSPAADRRIYGYTF	TGTGCCAGCTCACCAGCGGCCGACCGGAGAATCTATGGCTACACCTTC
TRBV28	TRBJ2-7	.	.	CASRAPSNYEQYF	TGTGCCAGCAGAGCGCCCTCCAACTACGAGCAGTACTTC
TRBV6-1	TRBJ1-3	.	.	CASSAGRSVSGNTIYF	TGTGCCAGCAGTGCCGGACGGTCTGTCTCTGGAAACACCATATATTTT
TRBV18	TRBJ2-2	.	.	CASSSGANTGELFF	TGTGCCAGCTCGTCGGGGGCGAACACCGGGGAGCTGTTTTTT
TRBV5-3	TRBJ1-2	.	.	CARSLEQGSVDGYTF	TGTGCCAGAAGCTTGGAACAGGGAAGTGTGGATGGCTACACCTTC
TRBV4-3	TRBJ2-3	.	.	CASSQDINSKDTQYF	TGCGCCAGCAGCCAAGATATAAATAGCAAAGATACGCAGTATTTT
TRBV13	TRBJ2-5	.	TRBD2	CASSTRTSGGPGTQYF	TGTGCCAGCAGCACACGGACTAGCGGGGGCCCTGGGACCCAGTACTTC
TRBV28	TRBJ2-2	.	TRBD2	CASSWALAGTGELFF	TGTGCCAGCAGTTGGGCTCTAGCGGGCACCGGGGAGCTGTTTTTT
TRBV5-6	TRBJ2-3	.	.	CASSRRLVSDTQYF	TGTGCCAGCAGCCGGAGACTAGTCTCAGATACGCAGTATTTT
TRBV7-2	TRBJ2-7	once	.	CASSPGTYYEQYF	TGTGCCAGCAGCCCTGGGACATACTACGAGCAGTACTTC
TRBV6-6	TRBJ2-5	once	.	CASSLQGTETQYF	TGTGCCAGCAGTTTACAGGGTACGGAGACCCAGTACTTC
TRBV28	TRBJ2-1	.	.	CASSLQREQFF	TGTGCCAGCAGTTTGCAACGGGAGCAGTTCTTC